A single sample is the source of the 25 T cell receptor beta chains below, sequenced in a study of blood T cell repertoires in COVID-19. Only in-frame clones appear in the TCRdb table, and some are missing; sequencing was by immunoSEQ multiplex PCR. The table includes 140,000 to 150,000 clones, approximately 90% detected once. Sequenced: peripheral blood. The origin of the receptors is a human donor in a cohort sampled during active COVID-19.

The rearrangement joins TRBV19 to TRBJ1-2; 10 nucleotides align to TRBD1. Germline CDR1 reads LNHDA; CDR2 reads SQIVND (reference sequence). V shed 3 bases and J 8 bases; nucleotides not matched to a gene: 6. The CDR3 has 14 residues. CDR3 region: CASSIRDRGYGYTF. CDR3 nucleotides: TGTGCCAGTAGTATTCGGGACAGGGGATACGGCTACACCTTC.

The rearrangement joins TRBV2 to TRBJ1-1; possibly TRBD1 for D (6 bases). V lost 0 bases, J lost 11 bases, and 19 bases lay in between. CDR3 length: 15 residues. The germline CDR1 and CDR2 sequences are SNHLY and FYNNEI. The CDR3 DNA reads as TGTGCCAGCAGTGAAGCGAATTGGAAAGGGGGTTGGGCTTTCTTT. Translation gives CASSEANWKGGWAFF.

The chain joins TRBV5-4 to TRBJ2-7; 9 bases match TRBD1. There are 15 residues in the CDR3. The germline gives CDR1 SGHNT, CDR2 YYREEE (reference sequence). V dropped 3 bases and J dropped 0; count of bases not matched to a gene: 4. CDR3 in amino acids: CASSSGTGNSYEQYF. DNA for the CDR3: TGTGCCAGCAGCTCCGGGACAGGGAACTCCTACGAGCAGTACTTC. Using reference TRBV5-4 and TRBJ2-7 for the parts outside the CDR3, the full variable domain is ETGVTQSPTHLIKTRGQQVTLRCSSQSGHNTVSWYQQALGQGPQFIFQYYREEENGRGNFPPRFSGLQFPNYSSELNVNALELDDSALYLCASSSGTGNSYEQYFGPGTRLTVT.

The chain recombines TRBV30 with TRBJ2-7; D is undetermined. CDR3 size: 12 residues. CDR1 is GTSNPN, CDR2 SVGIG, per germline (reference sequence). V was shortened by 5 bases and J by 0 bases, with 8 bases between the two germline ends. The CDR3 sequence is CAWGTASYEQYF. The CDR3 DNA reads as TGTGCCTGGGGTACAGCCTCCTACGAGCAGTACTTC.

This clone has only one observation. CDR3 residues: CASSETSASSGANVLTF. For the CDR3, the DNA is TGTGCCAGCAGCGAGACTAGCGCATCCTCTGGGGCCAACGTCCTGACTTTC. The V call is TRBV4-2, the J call TRBJ2-6; TRBD2 agrees at 8 bases. The CDR3 totals 17 residues. Germline assignment: CDR1 LGHNA and CDR2 YNFKEQ. J gave up 0 bases and V 5 bases, and 6 bases lay outside the gene matches.

J is TRBJ1-1 and V is TRBV5-1, with 8 positions matching TRBD1. CDR1 and CDR2 from the germline V gene are SGHRS and YFSETQ. V lost 4 bases to trimming and J lost 11 bases; unmatched junction nucleotides: 7. The CDR3 contains 12 residues. CDR3 protein: CASSLEGQAAFF. CDR3 DNA: TGCGCCAGCAGCCTAGAGGGACAGGCGGCTTTCTTT. The variable domain in full, with the rest retrieved from reference TRBV5-1 and TRBJ1-1, is KAGVTQTPRYLIKTRGQQVTLSCSPISGHRSVSWYQQTPGQGLQFLFEYFSETQRNKGNFPGRFSGRQFSNSRSEMNVSTLELGDSALYLCASSLEGQAAFFGQGTRLTVV.

The chain employs TRBV14 and TRBJ2-3; D is unresolved. Trimming took 0 bases from V and 0 from J, leaving 10 bases between them. This CDR3 region has 16 residues. Germline CDR1 and CDR2: SGHDN and FVKESK. The CDR3 region has the DNA TGTGCCAGCAGCCAAGATTCGAGGCTTAGCACAGATACGCAGTATTTT. The encoded protein is CASSQDSRLSTDTQYF.

The gene calls are TRBV7-2 and TRBJ2-1; the D is unclear. The CDR3 is 13 amino acids. V was pared by 3 bases and J by 5 bases, with 8 bases between. The germline V gene encodes CDR1 SGHTA and CDR2 FQGNSA. The CDR3 bases are TGTGCCAGCAGCTTGGGCATTCACAATGAGCAGTTCTTC. Translation: CASSLGIHNEQFF.

The rearrangement uses TRBV7-3 and TRBJ2-2; 12 bases match TRBD2. V lost 5 bases and J lost 7; bases outside the gene matches: 8. Germline values: CDR1 SGHTA, CDR2 FQGTGA. The CDR3 sequence is 16 residues long. CDR3 in DNA: TGTGCCAGCAGCCTGACTAGCGGGGGAGTCCACGGGGAGCTGTTTTTT. Translation gives CASSLTSGGVHGELFF.

This clone has just a few counts. The chain links TRBV7-9 to TRBJ1-1; D is perhaps TRBD1 (5 bases). The V and J ends lost 5 bases and 4 bases respectively, with 11 bases between them. CDR3 length: 13 amino acids. In germline, CDR1 is SEHNR, CDR2 FQNEAQ (reference sequence). DNA for the CDR3: TGTGCCAGCAGCGTAACCCAGGGCACTGAAGCTTTCTTT. This codes for CASSVTQGTEAFF.

The rearrangement uses TRBV25-1 and TRBJ1-2, with 11 positions matching TRBD1. The germline gives CDR1 MGHDK, CDR2 SYGVNS. The CDR3 is 15 amino acids. Losses at the gene ends were 3 bases for V and 7 bases for J; bases not matched to a gene: 7. The CDR3 loop is CASSDPGQGVGGYTF. The CDR3 nucleotides read TGTGCCAGCAGTGATCCGGGACAGGGGGTCGGTGGCTACACCTTC.

This chain connects TRBV5-5 to TRBJ2-3; possibly TRBD2 for D (6 bases). In germline, CDR1 is SGHKS, CDR2 YYEKEE (reference sequence). The CDR3 covers 14 residues. The V gene lost 5 bases and the J gene lost 0 bases, with 10 bases spanning the gap. The CDR3 loop reads CASSSRGSTDTQYF. The CDR3 DNA follows: TGTGCCAGCAGTTCGCGGGGAAGCACAGATACGCAGTATTTT.

The rearrangement joins TRBV11-1 to TRBJ1-1; 7 positions agree with TRBD1. The CDR3 is 12 residues long. Germline trimming cut 6 bases from V and 6 bases from J; bases unmatched to any gene: 4. Germline values: CDR1 SGHAT, CDR2 FQDESV (reference sequence). This CDR3 reads CASRQDRAEAFF. The DNA for the CDR3 is TGTGCCAGCAGGCAAGACAGGGCTGAAGCTTTCTTT.

CDR3 nucleotide sequence: TGTGCCAGCCAGAAAGCAGGGGACTACGAGCAGTACTTC. Its translation: CASQKAGDYEQYF. The V call is TRBV5-5, the J call TRBJ2-7; tentative D call: TRBD1 (6 bases). This CDR3 is built from 13 residues. Germline CDR1 and CDR2: SGHKS and YYEKEE (reference sequence). V lost 7 bases and J 3 bases, leaving 14 bases between the germline ends.

The CDR3 is CASSLGRRGNTGELFF. The CDR3, as DNA: TGTGCCAGCAGCTTGGGACGGAGAGGGAACACCGGGGAGCTGTTTTTT. V is TRBV5-6 and J is TRBJ2-2; D uncertain. The germline V and J ends were trimmed by 0 bases and 1 base, with 10 bases remaining between them. CDR1 and CDR2 from the germline V gene are SGHDT and YYEEEE. The CDR3 runs 16 residues.

The chain uses TRBV27 and TRBJ1-2; D is perhaps TRBD1 (5 bases). The germline V gene encodes CDR1 MNHEY and CDR2 SMNVEV (reference sequence). The CDR3 totals 19 residues. Trimming took off 6 bases at V and 0 bases at J, with 26 bases between the two ends. The CDR3 reads CASSPIRRGILTPNYGYTF. The CDR3 coding sequence is TGTGCCAGCAGCCCAATCAGGAGGGGAATCCTGACACCTAACTATGGCTACACCTTC.

This clone was seen just once. V is TRBV27 and J is TRBJ2-7; D possibly corresponds to TRBD1 (5 bases). Germline V CDR1 and CDR2: MNHEY, SMNVEV (reference sequence). V was trimmed by 0 bases and J by 5 bases, leaving 11 bases between them. This CDR3 is 14 amino acids long. CDR3 residues: CASSLSSGFDEQYF. The CDR3 coding sequence is TGTGCCAGCAGTTTATCGTCAGGGTTCGACGAGCAGTACTTC.

The chain couples TRBV10-1 to TRBJ2-3; D gene unclear. The CDR3 length is 13 residues. Germline CDR1 is WNHNN and CDR2 is SYGVQD (reference sequence). V was shortened by 6 bases and J by 1 base, with 8 bases between the two germline ends. The CDR3 is CASRQRGTDTQYF. DNA of the CDR3: TGCGCCAGCAGGCAGCGAGGCACAGATACGCAGTATTTT.

This clone came up once. V gene TRBV18 combines with J gene TRBJ1-3; 7 nucleotides line up with TRBD1. The CDR3 is 17 amino acids. Germline-derived CDR1 and CDR2 are KGHSH and LQKENI. J lost 4 bases, V lost 4 bases, and 13 bases had no gene match. The CDR3 region has the DNA TGTGCCAGCTCACGCGATCAGGGGGGAGCATCGGGAAACACCATATATTTT. Protein: CASSRDQGGASGNTIYF.

The gene calls are TRBV5-1 and TRBJ2-3, with 10 bases that match TRBD2. CDR1 SGHRS and CDR2 YFSETQ come from the germline V gene. The CDR3 is 16 residues long. The trim removed 2 bases at V and 1 base at J, leaving 4 bases unmatched. Here the CDR3 DNA reads TGCGCCAGCAGCTTAGAGCGGGGGGGCGGCACAGATACGCAGTATTTT. It codes for CASSLERGGGTDTQYF.

For this clone: The sample holds other DNA sequences that translate to the same CDR3. This CDR3 reads CASSQAGGNTIYF. The CDR3 DNA is TGTGCCAGCAGCCAAGCTGGAGGGAACACCATATATTTT. This chain uses TRBV3-1 (or the pseudogene TRBV3-2) with TRBJ1-3; D not certain. Trimming left V 1 base short and J 7 bases short, with 8 bases between. Germline assignment: CDR1 LGHDT and CDR2 YNNKEL (reference sequence). The CDR3 sequence is 13 residues long.

This chain joins TRBV11-2 and TRBJ1-2; a possible D gene is TRBD1 (6 bases). This CDR3 region has 17 residues. Germline CDR1 and CDR2: SGHAT and FQNNGV. Between the trimmed V and J ends, which lost 3 bases and 4 bases, there was a span of 21 bases. Here the CDR3 reads CASSFPIWAGAPYGYTF. The CDR3, as DNA: TGTGCCAGCAGCTTCCCAATTTGGGCAGGGGCTCCCTATGGCTACACCTTC.

This rearrangement joins TRBV29-1 to TRBJ2-2, with 9 bases fitting TRBD1. The J segment lost 5 bases and the V segment lost 7 bases, leaving 5 bases of the junction unmatched. Germline loops: CDR1 SQVTM, CDR2 ANQGSEA. The CDR3 sequence is 13 residues long. The CDR3 DNA reads TGCAGCGCCGGGACAGGGACTACCGGGGAGCTGTTTTTT. This gives the protein CSAGTGTTGELFF.

This sequence joins TRBV10-3 and TRBJ2-4; 12 bases agree with TRBD2. CDR3 size: 13 residues. Per the germline V gene, CDR1 is ENHRY and CDR2 is SYGVKD. With V trimmed by 10 bases and J by 5 bases, 3 bases remained unmatched. CDR3 loop: CATRLAGENIQYF. The CDR3 region has the DNA TGTGCCACGAGACTAGCGGGGGAAAACATTCAGTACTTC.

J is TRBJ2-2 and V is TRBV6-2 or TRBV6-3; D may be TRBD1 (5 bases). Trimming removed 0 bases at V and 5 bases at J, with 7 bases between. The CDR3 runs to 14 residues. Germline-derived CDR1 and CDR2 are MNHEY and SVGEGT. The CDR3 DNA sequence: TGTGCCAGCAGTTACTCTGGACAAACCGGGGAGCTGTTTTTT. Its translation: CASSYSGQTGELFF.